Sequencing of this T cell receptor beta chain was carried out in a study of blood T cell repertoires in COVID-19. Measured with immunoSEQ multiplex PCR; TCRdb has only the in-frame clones, and not every one. Of around 100,000 clones in the sample, about 85% were seen once. In germline, CDR1 is MRHNA, CDR2 SNTAGT. The CDR3 has 14 residues. Trimming stripped 6 bases from V and 0 bases from J, with 11 bases between. The sequencing input was peripheral blood. The TCR comes from a man aged 40-49 years with acute or convalescent COVID-19. The rearrangement joins TRBV6-4 to TRBJ1-1; D possibly corresponds to TRBD1 (5 bases). For the CDR3, the DNA is TGTGCCAGCAGATCGACAGATATGAACACTGAAGCTTTCTTT. Amino acids: CASRSTDMNTEAFF.